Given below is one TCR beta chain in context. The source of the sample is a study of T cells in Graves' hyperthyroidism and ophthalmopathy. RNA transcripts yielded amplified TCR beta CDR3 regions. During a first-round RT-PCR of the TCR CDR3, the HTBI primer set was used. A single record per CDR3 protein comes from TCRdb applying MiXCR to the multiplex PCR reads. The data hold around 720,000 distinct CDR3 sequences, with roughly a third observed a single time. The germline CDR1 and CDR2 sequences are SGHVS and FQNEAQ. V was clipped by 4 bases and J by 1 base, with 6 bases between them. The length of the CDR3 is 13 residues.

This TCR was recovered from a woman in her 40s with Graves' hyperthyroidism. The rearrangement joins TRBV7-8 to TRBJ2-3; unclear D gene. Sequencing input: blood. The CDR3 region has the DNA TGTGCCAGCAGCTCCGGGCGCACAGATACGCAGTATTTT. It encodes CASSSGRTDTQYF.